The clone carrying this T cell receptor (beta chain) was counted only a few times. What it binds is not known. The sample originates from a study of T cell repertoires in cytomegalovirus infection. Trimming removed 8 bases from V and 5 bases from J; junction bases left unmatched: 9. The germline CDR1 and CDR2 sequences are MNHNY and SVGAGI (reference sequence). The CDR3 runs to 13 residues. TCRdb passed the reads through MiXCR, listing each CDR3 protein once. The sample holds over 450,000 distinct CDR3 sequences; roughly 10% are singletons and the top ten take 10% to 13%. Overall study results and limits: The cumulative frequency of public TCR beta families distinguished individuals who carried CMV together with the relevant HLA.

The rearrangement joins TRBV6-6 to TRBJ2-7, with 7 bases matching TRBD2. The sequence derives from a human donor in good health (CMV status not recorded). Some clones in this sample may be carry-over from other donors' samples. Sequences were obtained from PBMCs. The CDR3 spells CASRREAPHEQYF. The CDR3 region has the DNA TGTGCCAGCCGCCGGGAGGCCCCCCACGAGCAGTACTTC.